The clone carrying this T cell receptor beta chain was seen a few times. This record comes from a study of blood T cell repertoires in COVID-19. Study-level background: Samples of COVID-19 (acute and convalescent) were obtained from the United States, Italy and Spain. PBMCs, B-cell-depleted T cells, or T cells provided the cDNA or gDNA that made up the material.

Authors' processing steps: Estimation of nucleated cell counts was performed using reference gene primer amplification. Method: immunoSEQ multiplex PCR; TCRdb's copy keeps in-frame clones and lacks some. That table supplies the V and J calls and clone size; D and trimming were determined from the DNA. The repertoire holds about 130,000 clones, with about 89% as singletons. The CDR3 extends over 15 amino acids. Looked up from germline, CDR1 is LGHDT and CDR2 is YNNKEL (reference sequence). V gave up 4 bases and J gave up 3 bases, with 14 bases separating them. This chain uses TRBV3-1 (or the pseudogene TRBV3-2) with TRBJ2-3; possible D gene TRBD2, 6 bases. The receptor's source is a man aged 50 to 59 with active or convalescent COVID-19. Sequenced input: peripheral blood. The CDR3 coding sequence is TGTGCCAGCAGCCGCGGAAGGGCGGGGACAGATACGCAGTATTTT. Translation: CASSRGRAGTDTQYF.